This TCR beta chain derives from a study of shared clonotypes between healthy human individuals. Germline V gene data show CDR1 as SGHVS and CDR2 as FQNEAQ. With 5 bases removed from V and 1 base from J, the gap between germline ends came to 12 bases. The CDR3 length is 15 residues. Evenly divided among several immunoSEQ plates was the genomic DNA of each subset. In the original analysis: Owing to the provision of junction-only sequences devoid of quality scores by immunoSEQ, filtering differed. The protocol was immunoSEQ multiplex PCR, while the TCRdb copy is restricted to in-frame clones and leaves out a portion. V and J calls plus clone size are reproduced from that table; the DNA served to infer D and trimming. There are about a million clones in the sample; under 80% occur only once, and 1.2% to 1.5% lies in the top ten. Researchers partitioned CD4+ cells into CD45RA+ naive and CD45RA-negative memory subsets.

This TCR was sampled from a man aged 18 to 35 in good health. Material: memory CD4+ T cells sorted from blood. Subset defined: CD45RA-negative fraction. This chain connects TRBV7-8 to TRBJ1-5; D gene unclear. CDR3 protein: CASSLDLGSNQPQHF. For the CDR3, the DNA is TGTGCCAGCAGCCTTGACCTAGGGAGCAATCAGCCCCAGCATTTT.